This entry lists 21 T cell receptor beta chains sequenced from one sample in a study of somatic mutations in cytotoxic T cells in rheumatoid arthritis. Generated by immunoSEQ multiplex PCR, the TCRdb table keeps only in-frame clones and is missing some. Of some 20,000 clones in the sample, around 67% were seen once. The sample comprised CD8+ T cells sorted from blood. These receptor sequences come from a woman in her sixties or seventies in good health.

The rearrangement joins TRBV7-9 to TRBJ2-3; D could derive from TRBD1 or TRBD2 (6 bases each). Germline values: CDR1 SEHNR, CDR2 FQNEAQ (reference sequence). This CDR3 comprises 17 residues. V dropped 5 bases and J dropped 0 bases, with 18 bases sitting between them. The CDR3 spells CASSGGKTGASTDTQYF. As DNA, the CDR3 is TGTGCCAGCAGCGGAGGCAAGACGGGGGCCAGCACAGATACGCAGTATTTT. Variable domain in full (rest from reference TRBV7-9 and TRBJ2-3): DTGVSQNPRHKITKRGQNVTFRCDPISEHNRLYWYRQTLGQGPEFLTYFQNEAQLEKSRLLSDRFSAERPKGSFSTLEIQRTEQGDSAMYLCASSGGKTGASTDTQYFGPGTRLTVL.

The rearrangement uses TRBV5-6 and TRBJ2-3, with D unclear. The CDR3 is 16 residues long. CDR1 is SGHDT, CDR2 YYEEEE, per germline. V was trimmed by 2 bases and J by 0 bases, leaving 13 bases between them. This CDR3 is CASSFQRRSSTDTQYF. In DNA form, the CDR3 reads TGTGCCAGCAGCTTTCAGAGGAGATCTAGCACAGATACGCAGTATTTT.

The J gene is TRBJ1-2, the V gene TRBV10-2, with D hard to call. Germline V gene lookup returns CDR1 WSHSY and CDR2 SAAADI. Trimming stripped 3 bases from V and 8 bases from J, with 13 bases between. The CDR3 consists of 13 residues. As DNA, the CDR3 is TGCGCCAGCAGTGAAAGTACCGGCGGGGGCTACACCTTC. It specifies CASSESTGGGYTF.

The chain recombines TRBV9 with TRBJ2-7, with TRBD1 identical over 7 bases. The CDR3 is 14 amino acids. With 2 bases clipped from V and 2 bases from J, the junction kept 4 bases outside the gene matches. Germline CDR1 and CDR2: SGDLS and YYNGEE. The CDR3 reads CASSVGQPAYEQYF. The CDR3, as DNA: TGTGCCAGCAGCGTGGGACAGCCAGCCTACGAGCAGTACTTC. The full variable domain, its missing parts supplied by reference TRBV9 and TRBJ2-7, is DSGVTQTPKHLITATGQRVTLRCSPRSGDLSVYWYQQSLDQGLQFLIQYYNGEERAKGNILERFSAQQFPDLHSELNLSSLELGDSALYFCASSVGQPAYEQYFGPGTRLTVT.

This chain connects TRBV7-9 to TRBJ2-7; weak D call: TRBD1 (5 bases). CDR3 size: 12 residues. CDR1 is SEHNR and CDR2 is FQNEAQ in the germline V gene (reference sequence). Trimming cost V 1 base and J 7 bases, with 8 bases left between them. CDR3 region: CASSLVRAEQYF. The CDR3 nucleotides are TGTGCCAGCAGCTTAGTCAGGGCGGAGCAGTACTTC.

The J gene is TRBJ2-1, the V gene TRBV7-9, with D perhaps matching TRBD2 (5 bases). The CDR3 runs 12 residues. Trimming took 4 bases from V and 7 from J, leaving 8 bases between them. In germline, CDR1 is SEHNR, CDR2 FQNEAQ (reference sequence). CDR3 region: CASSWAGNEQFF. The CDR3 DNA follows: TGTGCCAGCAGCTGGGCGGGTAATGAGCAGTTCTTC.

The J gene is TRBJ2-7, the V gene TRBV6-1, with 7 bases that match TRBD1. The CDR3 has 13 amino acids. From germline, CDR1 is MNHNS and CDR2 SASEGT. V lost 6 bases to trimming and J lost 1 base; unmatched junction nucleotides: 3. CDR3 sequence: CASRQTGSYEQYF. The CDR3 nucleotides read TGTGCCAGCAGGCAGACAGGGTCCTACGAGCAGTACTTC.

The chain recombines TRBV5-4 with TRBJ1-2, with D perhaps matching TRBD1 (6 bases). The ends were cut back, 3 bases at V and 2 bases at J, with 11 bases in the middle. Germline assignment: CDR1 SGHNT and CDR2 YYREEE (reference sequence). This CDR3 spans 14 amino acids. The CDR3, as DNA: TGTGCCAGCAGCTACTGGGACACAAACTATGGCTACACCTTC. Its translation is CASSYWDTNYGYTF.

The chain is built from TRBV27 and TRBJ2-1; the D gene is possibly TRBD2 (5 bases). The CDR3 covers 14 residues. Germline-derived CDR1 and CDR2 are MNHEY and SMNVEV (reference sequence). The ends were cut back, 5 bases at V and 0 bases at J, with 8 bases in the middle. CDR3 DNA sequence: TGTGCCAGCAGTATCGGGGTCTCCTACAATGAGCAGTTCTTC. Its protein product is CASSIGVSYNEQFF.

The chain carries TRBV6-1 and TRBJ1-1; 9 bases are shared with TRBD1. There are 12 residues in the CDR3. The V and J ends lost 8 bases and 4 bases, in that order; junction bases with no gene match: 2. Looked up from germline, CDR1 is MNHNS and CDR2 is SASEGT. Written as DNA, the CDR3 is TGTGCCAGCGCACAGGGGGCCACTGAAGCTTTCTTT. This translates into CASAQGATEAFF.

The chain combines TRBV9 with TRBJ2-3, with D hard to call. The CDR3 extends over 15 amino acids. CDR1 and CDR2 from the germline V gene are SGDLS and YYNGEE. V was shortened by 3 bases and J by 3 bases, with 14 bases between the two germline ends. CDR3 residues: CASSDPREGTDTQYF. CDR3 coding DNA: TGTGCCAGCAGCGATCCCCGTGAAGGAACAGATACGCAGTATTTT.

J is TRBJ2-3 and V is TRBV9; no clear D. The ends were cut back, 0 bases at V and 0 bases at J, with 11 bases in the middle. Per the germline V gene, CDR1 is SGDLS and CDR2 is YYNGEE. The CDR3 extends over 16 amino acids. The CDR3 region is CASSVARSTSTDTQYF. CDR3 DNA sequence: TGTGCCAGCAGCGTAGCCCGCAGCACTAGCACAGATACGCAGTATTTT. Supplemented by reference TRBV9 and TRBJ2-3, the full variable domain reads DSGVTQTPKHLITATGQRVTLRCSPRSGDLSVYWYQQSLDQGLQFLIQYYNGEERAKGNILERFSAQQFPDLHSELNLSSLELGDSALYFCASSVARSTSTDTQYFGPGTRLTVL.

The rearrangement uses TRBV19 and TRBJ2-7, with a tentative D call TRBD2 (6 bases). This CDR3 has 14 amino acids. V lost 10 bases and J lost 5, with 21 bases in between. CDR1 and CDR2 from the germline V gene are LNHDA and SQIVND (reference sequence). CDR3 DNA sequence: TGTGCCACCCAAACGGGCTCCGCGGGGAACGAGCAGTACTTC. Translating gives CATQTGSAGNEQYF.

This chain links TRBV6-1 with TRBJ2-3; TRBD1 agrees at 7 bases. This CDR3 comprises 14 residues. With 5 bases clipped from V and 3 bases from J, the junction kept 5 bases outside the gene matches. CDR1 and CDR2 (germline): MNHNS, SASEGT. In DNA, the CDR3 is TGTGCCAGCAGTCACAGGGGTGGTACAGATACGCAGTATTTT. As protein: CASSHRGGTDTQYF.

V is TRBV9 and J is TRBJ2-1, with 7 bases identical to TRBD2. CDR1 is SGDLS, CDR2 YYNGEE, per germline. Trimming at V came to 4 bases and at J to 6 bases, leaving 10 bases not matched to a gene. This CDR3 has 15 residues. DNA for the CDR3: TGTGCCAGCAGCTCAAGGACTAGATCTTTCAATGAGCAGTTCTTC. This sequence encodes CASSSRTRSFNEQFF. The full variable domain, with the rest looked up from reference TRBV9 and TRBJ2-1, is DSGVTQTPKHLITATGQRVTLRCSPRSGDLSVYWYQQSLDQGLQFLIQYYNGEERAKGNILERFSAQQFPDLHSELNLSSLELGDSALYFCASSSRTRSFNEQFFGPGTRLTVL.

This sequence joins TRBV27 and TRBJ1-2, with 8 bases lining up with TRBD1. The ends lost 6 bases at V and 1 base at J; junction bases unmatched: 4. Germline CDR1 reads MNHEY; CDR2 reads SMNVEV (reference sequence). The CDR3 contains 14 residues. The CDR3 region is CASRPGQVNYGYTF. The CDR3 region has the DNA TGTGCCAGCAGACCGGGACAGGTTAACTATGGCTACACCTTC.

The chain couples TRBV5-4 to TRBJ2-2; D ambiguous. V dropped 5 bases and J dropped 4 bases, with 6 bases sitting between them. The CDR3 has 12 amino acids. The germline V gene encodes CDR1 SGHNT and CDR2 YYREEE (reference sequence). CDR3 DNA sequence: TGTGCCAGCAGTAGCTTCACCGGGGAGCTGTTTTTT. This sequence encodes CASSSFTGELFF. The variable domain in full, completed from reference TRBV5-4 and TRBJ2-2, reads ETGVTQSPTHLIKTRGQQVTLRCSSQSGHNTVSWYQQALGQGPQFIFQYYREEENGRGNFPPRFSGLQFPNYSSELNVNALELDDSALYLCASSSFTGELFFGEGSRLTVL.

The chain employs TRBV2 and TRBJ1-1; TRBD1 might be the D (5 bases). Per germline, CDR1 SNHLY and CDR2 FYNNEI. The CDR3 spans 12 residues. V lost 4 bases to trimming and J lost 5 bases, with 8 bases between them. The DNA for the CDR3 is TGTGCCAGCAGTGGGGGGGTTACTGAAGCTTTCTTT. Residues: CASSGGVTEAFF.

The V call is TRBV29-1, the J call TRBJ1-1; 8 nucleotides agree with TRBD1. CDR3 size: 16 residues. Germline V CDR1 and CDR2: SQVTM, ANQGSEA. Trimming removed 0 bases from V and 1 base from J; junction bases left unmatched: 7. This CDR3 reads CSVEDRGGQGNTEAFF. The DNA of the CDR3 is TGCAGCGTTGAAGACAGGGGTGGACAGGGGAACACTGAAGCTTTCTTT.

This clone was seen a single time. The CDR3 is CASSFRDRGSYEQYF. CDR3 DNA sequence: TGTGCCAGCAGCTTCCGGGACAGGGGGAGCTACGAGCAGTACTTC. The chain carries TRBV7-2 and TRBJ2-7, with 11 bases fitting TRBD1. The V and J ends lost 3 bases and 3 bases, in that order; junction bases with no gene match: 4. Per germline, CDR1 SGHTA and CDR2 FQGNSA. This CDR3 has 15 residues.

The chain links TRBV6-1 to TRBJ1-5, with D maybe TRBD1 (5 bases). V gave up 4 bases and J gave up 7 bases, with 23 bases separating them. This CDR3 is 17 amino acids long. The germline CDR1 and CDR2 sequences are MNHNS and SASEGT. The CDR3 is CASSAHRRSGVGQPQHF. CDR3 sequence (DNA): TGTGCCAGCAGTGCCCACCGAAGGTCGGGGGTGGGCCAGCCCCAGCATTTT.